The present T cell receptor beta chain was sequenced within a study of blood T cell repertoires in COVID-19. Sequenced by immunoSEQ multiplex PCR; TCRdb stores in-frame clones only, minus some. Of 210,000 or so clones listed, 92% are singletons. The sequenced sample was peripheral blood. This clonotype was sampled from a man aged 30 to 39 with acute or convalescent COVID-19.

The CDR3 here is CASSLGLAGPTGELFF. Here the CDR3 DNA reads TGTGCCAGCAGCTTAGGCCTAGCGGGTCCCACCGGGGAGCTGTTTTTT. The gene calls are TRBV7-9 and TRBJ2-2, with 8 bases identical to TRBD2. Trimming took 1 base from V and 4 from J; bases not matched to a gene: 5. The germline V gene encodes CDR1 SEHNR and CDR2 FQNEAQ (reference sequence). The CDR3 consists of 16 residues.